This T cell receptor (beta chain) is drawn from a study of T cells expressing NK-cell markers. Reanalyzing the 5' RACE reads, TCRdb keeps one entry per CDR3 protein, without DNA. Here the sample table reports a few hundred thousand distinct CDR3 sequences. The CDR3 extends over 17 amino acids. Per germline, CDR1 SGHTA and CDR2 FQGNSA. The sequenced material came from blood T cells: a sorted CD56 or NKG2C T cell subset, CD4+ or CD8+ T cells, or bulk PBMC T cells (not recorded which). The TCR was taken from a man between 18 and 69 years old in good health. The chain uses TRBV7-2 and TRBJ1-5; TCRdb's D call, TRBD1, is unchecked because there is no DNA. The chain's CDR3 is CASSPQGRGLGNQPQHF. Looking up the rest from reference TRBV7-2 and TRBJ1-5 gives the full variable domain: GAGVSQSPSNKVTEKGKDVELRCDPISGHTALYWYRQSLGQGLEFLIYFQGNSAPDKSGLPSDRFSAERTGGSVSTLTIQRTQQEDSAVYLCASSPQGRGLGNQPQHFGDGTRLSIL.